This T cell receptor (beta chain) was identified during a study of blood T cell repertoires in COVID-19. Study-level background: From T cells, B-cell-depleted T cells, or PBMCs came the material, which was cDNA or gDNA.

Germline loops: CDR1 SGDLS, CDR2 YYNGEE. With 4 bases removed from V and 1 base from J, the gap between germline ends came to 9 bases. The CDR3 totals 15 residues. Original data processing: Estimated nucleated cell counts came from reference gene primer amplification. Here immunoSEQ multiplex PCR was the method, and the copy in TCRdb shows in-frame clones only, minus some. V, J and clone size were drawn from that table, and D and trimming were deduced from the DNA. The data contain 170,000 or so clones, 75% to 85% of them singletons. The clonotype was recovered from a human donor in a cohort sampled during active COVID-19. V is TRBV9 and J is TRBJ2-6; perhaps TRBD1 as D (5 bases). Sequencing was carried out using peripheral blood. CDR3 region: CASSRTLSGANVLTF. CDR3 nucleotide sequence: TGTGCCAGCAGCCGGACACTGTCTGGGGCCAACGTCCTGACTTTC.